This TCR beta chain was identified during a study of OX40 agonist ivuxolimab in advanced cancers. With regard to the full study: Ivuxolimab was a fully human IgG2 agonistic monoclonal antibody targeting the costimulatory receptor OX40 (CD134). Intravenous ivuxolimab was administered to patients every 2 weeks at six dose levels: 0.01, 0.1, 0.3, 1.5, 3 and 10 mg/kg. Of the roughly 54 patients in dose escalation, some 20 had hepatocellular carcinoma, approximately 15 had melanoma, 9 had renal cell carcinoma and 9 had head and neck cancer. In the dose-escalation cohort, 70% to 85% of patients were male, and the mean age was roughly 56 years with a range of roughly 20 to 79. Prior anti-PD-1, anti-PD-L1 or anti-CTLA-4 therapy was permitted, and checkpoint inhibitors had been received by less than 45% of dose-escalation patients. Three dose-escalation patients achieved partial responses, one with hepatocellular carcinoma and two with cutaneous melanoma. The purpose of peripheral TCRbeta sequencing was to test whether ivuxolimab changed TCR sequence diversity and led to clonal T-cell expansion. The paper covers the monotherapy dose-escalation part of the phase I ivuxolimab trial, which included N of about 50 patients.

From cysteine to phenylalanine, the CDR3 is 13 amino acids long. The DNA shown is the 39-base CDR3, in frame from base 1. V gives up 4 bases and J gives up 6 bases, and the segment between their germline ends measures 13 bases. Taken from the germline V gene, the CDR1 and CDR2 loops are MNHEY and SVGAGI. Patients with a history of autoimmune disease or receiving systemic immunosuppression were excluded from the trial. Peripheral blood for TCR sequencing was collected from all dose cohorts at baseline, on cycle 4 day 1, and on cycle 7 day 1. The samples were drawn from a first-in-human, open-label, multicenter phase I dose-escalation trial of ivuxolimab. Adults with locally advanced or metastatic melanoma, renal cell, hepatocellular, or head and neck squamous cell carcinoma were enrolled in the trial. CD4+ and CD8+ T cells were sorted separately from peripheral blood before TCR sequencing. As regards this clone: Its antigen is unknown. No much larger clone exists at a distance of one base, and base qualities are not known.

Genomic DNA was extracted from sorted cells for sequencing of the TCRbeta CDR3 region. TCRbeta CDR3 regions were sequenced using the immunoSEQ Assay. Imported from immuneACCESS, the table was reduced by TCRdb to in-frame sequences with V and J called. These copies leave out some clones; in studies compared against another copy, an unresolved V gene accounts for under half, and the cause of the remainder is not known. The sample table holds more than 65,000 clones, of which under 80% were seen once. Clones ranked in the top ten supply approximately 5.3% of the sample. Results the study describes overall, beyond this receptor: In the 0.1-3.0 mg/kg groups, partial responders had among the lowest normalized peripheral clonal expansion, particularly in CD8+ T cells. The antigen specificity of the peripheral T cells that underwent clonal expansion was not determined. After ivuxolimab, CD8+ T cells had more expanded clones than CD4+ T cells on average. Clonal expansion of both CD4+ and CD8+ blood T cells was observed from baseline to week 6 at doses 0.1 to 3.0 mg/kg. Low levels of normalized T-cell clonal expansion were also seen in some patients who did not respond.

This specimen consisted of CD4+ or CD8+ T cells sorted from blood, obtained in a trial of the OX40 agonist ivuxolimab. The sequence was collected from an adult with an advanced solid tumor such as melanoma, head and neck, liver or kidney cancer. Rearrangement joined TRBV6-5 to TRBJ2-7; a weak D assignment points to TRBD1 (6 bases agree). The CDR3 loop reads CASSSLTGLEQYF. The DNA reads TGTGCCAGCAGTTCTCTCACAGGGCTCGAGCAGTACTTC.